The T cell receptor beta chain described here comes from a study of regulatory T cells in long-lasting Graves disease. Study information: Under 3 months of antithyroid drugs had been taken by newly diagnosed Graves' patients.

Findings of the study overall: Under persistent disease, TRBV28, TRBJ1-2 and TRBJ2-5 were used preferentially.

Time point denoted: newly diagnosed GD, antithyroid drugs for less than 3 months. RNA extracted from PBMCs served as the sequencing template. The source of the patients was an endocrinology department in Xi'an, China. Assembly of TCR beta libraries relied on iRepertoire HTBI primers together with Arm-PCR of CDR3 regions. TCRdb redid the calling of the multiplex PCR reads with MiXCR, one entry per CDR3 protein. The table shows hundreds of thousands of distinct CDR3 sequences, with roughly 14% occurring only once. The germline V gene has CDR1 SGHTA and CDR2 FQGNSA. The CDR3 totals 15 residues. This clonotype appeared many times. Antigen specificity is unknown. Another study also made use of these data, one on T cells in Graves' hyperthyroidism and ophthalmopathy. Turning to that study: Diagnosing involved the use of clinical symptoms, serum thyroxine and TRAb, thyroid ultrasound and orbital computed tomography.

V and J are TRBV7-2 and TRBJ2-1; a possible D gene is TRBD1 (5 bases). The J call could be wrong; TRBJ2-5 is a better fit for the DNA end. Sequencing was performed on peripheral blood mononuclear cells (PBMCs), taken at new diagnosis, from a patient treated with antithyroid drugs. The TCR sequence derives from a man aged 25-40 years with Graves disease. This CDR3 reads CASSPGQGITETQYF. CDR3 coding DNA: TGTGCCAGCAGCCCCGGGCAGGGAATCACAGAGACCCAGTACTTC.